One sample yielded the 2 T cell receptor beta chains listed below, sequenced in a study of human thymus T cells (dated by TCRdb to 2020 to 2021). The receptor library was made with the immunoSEQ multiplex PCR assay. This is the immuneACCESS table as TCRdb keeps it, with only in-frame sequences that have V and J called. A part of the clones is gone; compared with another copy, unresolved V genes explain less than half, and the rest is unexplained. The sample profile shows about 60,000 clones; 90% to 95% of them were found once. Clones ranked in the top ten supply roughly 5.7% of the sample. The sequencing sample was made of blood. These receptor sequences come from a boy under three years old with a congenital heart defect but otherwise immunologically healthy.

In its sample, this clone was seen once. The CDR3 sequence: CASSPSAASGSFNEQFF. CDR3 sequence (DNA): TGTGCCAGTAGTCCCTCGGCGGCTAGCGGGAGTTTCAATGAGCAGTTCTTC. This chain joins TRBV19 and TRBJ2-1, with 10 positions matching TRBD2. V lost 5 bases, J lost 6 bases, and 13 bases stayed unmatched. The CDR3 length is 17 residues. Germline assignment: CDR1 LNHDA and CDR2 SQIVND (reference sequence).

The gene calls are TRBV18 and TRBJ2-5; 8 bases fit TRBD2. The trim removed 3 bases at V and 1 base at J, leaving 4 bases unmatched. The CDR3 consists of 15 residues. The germline gives CDR1 KGHSH, CDR2 LQKENI. CDR3 protein: CASSPGTSPQETQYF. Written as DNA, the CDR3 is TGTGCCAGCTCACCCGGGACTAGTCCCCAAGAGACCCAGTACTTC.